A single sample is the source of the 25 T cell receptor beta chains below, sequenced in a study of cytomegalovirus exposure and HLA in healthy donors. A multiplex PCR was run with 60 Vbeta primers and 13 Jbeta primers. TCRdb's table, derived via immunoSEQ multiplex PCR, lists solely in-frame clones and lacks some. Of about 200,000 clones listed, roughly 83% are singletons. What was sequenced was PBMCs. Receptors were obtained from a girl aged 10 to 17 in good health and CMV-seronegative.

This chain links TRBV27 with TRBJ2-1; D perhaps matches TRBD2 (6 bases). This CDR3 is built from 15 residues. Germline lookup yields CDR1 MNHEY and CDR2 SMNVEV (reference sequence). Trimming shortened V by 5 bases and J by 10 bases, and 21 bases separated the two germline ends. The CDR3 DNA reads TGTGCCAGCAGTCACACTCGGACTATAGGCTGGGAGCAGTTCTTC. Residues: CASSHTRTIGWEQFF.

The rearrangement links TRBV11-1 to TRBJ1-6, with D tentatively TRBD1 (6 bases). Looked up from germline, CDR1 is SGHAT and CDR2 is FQDESV (reference sequence). The CDR3 contains 16 residues. The V end was cut by 5 bases, the J end by 6 bases, with 17 bases between. DNA of the CDR3: TGTGCCAGCAGCAAGGGGAGCAGGGGCCCTAATTCACCCCTCCACTTT. This encodes CASSKGSRGPNSPLHF.

This clone was counted only a few times. In DNA form, the CDR3 reads TGTGCCAGCAGCTTATTTGGGCTTCCTCGCGATGAGCAGTTCTTC. Amino acid sequence: CASSLFGLPRDEQFF. The chain links TRBV7-9 to TRBJ2-1; no clear D. The CDR3 has 15 residues. V shed 2 bases and J shed 8 bases, with 16 bases lying between them. Germline V CDR1 and CDR2: SEHNR, FQNEAQ (reference sequence). The full variable domain, rest sourced from reference TRBV7-9 and TRBJ2-1, is DTGVSQNPRHKITKRGQNVTFRCDPISEHNRLYWYRQTLGQGPEFLTYFQNEAQLEKSRLLSDRFSAERPKGSFSTLEIQRTEQGDSAMYLCASSLFGLPRDEQFFGPGTRLTVL.

The genes are TRBV5-4 and TRBJ1-2; D may be TRBD1 (5 bases). Germline lookup yields CDR1 SGHNT and CDR2 YYREEE (reference sequence). Deletions cut 4 bases from V and 0 bases from J, with 13 bases between. The CDR3 has 15 amino acids. CDR3 protein: CASSSGTQANYGYTF. CDR3 in DNA: TGTGCCAGCAGCAGCGGGACTCAAGCTAACTATGGCTACACCTTC.

This chain uses TRBV28 with TRBJ2-7, with D hard to call. The CDR3 totals 13 residues. V lost 6 bases to trimming and J lost 3 bases, with 12 bases between them. Germline V gene sequence: CDR1 MDHEN, CDR2 SYDVKM. The chain's CDR3 is CASRLTLGYEQYF. DNA for the CDR3: TGTGCCAGCAGACTGACACTTGGCTACGAGCAGTACTTC.

The rearrangement joins TRBV28 to TRBJ1-3; 9 nucleotides line up with TRBD1. V was clipped by 2 bases and J by 4 bases; unmatched bases: 3. This CDR3 is built from 15 residues. Germline CDR1 MDHEN, CDR2 SYDVKM. As DNA, the CDR3 is TGTGCCAGCAGTTTAGGGGGGACAGGGGGAAACACCATATATTTT. Translated, it gives CASSLGGTGGNTIYF.

The chain has TRBV7-3 and TRBJ2-1; possible D gene TRBD2, 5 bases. The CDR3 runs to 15 residues. Germline V gene data show CDR1 as SGHTA and CDR2 as FQGTGA. V was pared by 1 base and J by 8 bases, with 15 bases between. CDR3 residues: CASSLRAWNSDEQFF. CDR3 bases: TGTGCCAGCAGCTTAAGGGCGTGGAATAGCGATGAGCAGTTCTTC. Supplemented by reference TRBV7-3 and TRBJ2-1, the full variable domain reads GAGVSQTPSNKVTEKGKYVELRCDPISGHTALYWYRQSLGQGPEFLIYFQGTGAADDSGLPNDRFFAVRPEGSVSTLKIQRTERGDSAVYLCASSLRAWNSDEQFFGPGTRLTVL.

The chain carries TRBV27 and TRBJ2-1, with D possibly being TRBD1 (5 bases). V lost 4 bases to trimming and J lost 0 bases, with 7 bases between them. The CDR3 is made up of 14 amino acids. Germline-derived CDR1 and CDR2 are MNHEY and SMNVEV (reference sequence). Here the CDR3 reads CASSSDSSYNEQFF. The CDR3 DNA sequence: TGTGCCAGCAGTTCCGACAGCTCCTACAATGAGCAGTTCTTC.

This chain links TRBV7-9 with TRBJ1-5; D unclear. Trimming took off 3 bases at V and 6 bases at J, with 12 bases between the two ends. The CDR3 is made up of 14 amino acids. Per the germline V gene, CDR1 is SEHNR and CDR2 is FQNEAQ (reference sequence). CDR3 protein: CASSLGGVGQPQHF. CDR3 bases: TGTGCCAGCAGCTTGGGTGGAGTCGGTCAGCCCCAGCATTTT.

This chain links TRBV27 with TRBJ2-3, with 12 bases lining up with TRBD2. The length of the CDR3 is 15 residues. CDR1 and CDR2 (germline): MNHEY, SMNVEV (reference sequence). Trimming removed 5 bases from V and 6 bases from J; junction bases left unmatched: 6. CDR3 coding DNA: TGTGCCAGCAGTCTCACTAGCGGGAGGCTTGATACGCAGTATTTT. As protein: CASSLTSGRLDTQYF.

The V and J genes are TRBV9 and TRBJ1-6, with D perhaps TRBD1 (5 bases). This CDR3 contains 15 residues. Germline V lookup: CDR1 SGDLS, CDR2 YYNGEE. Trimming removed 0 bases at V and 10 bases at J, with 14 bases between. The CDR3 here is CASSVVGGFGSPLHF. In DNA, the CDR3 is TGTGCCAGCAGCGTAGTTGGGGGGTTTGGCTCACCCCTCCACTTT.

The sample holds one count of this clone. This chain connects TRBV27 to TRBJ2-1; weak D call: TRBD2 (6 bases). CDR3 length: 14 amino acids. V shed 7 bases and J shed 6 bases, with 16 bases lying between them. Germline V gene data show CDR1 as MNHEY and CDR2 as SMNVEV (reference sequence). This CDR3 is CASTSAGPLNEQFF. The CDR3, as DNA: TGTGCCAGCACTTCAGCGGGCCCCCTCAATGAGCAGTTCTTC.

This chain links TRBV7-2 with TRBJ1-2; 7 bases fit TRBD1. From germline, CDR1 is SGHTA and CDR2 FQGNSA. V gave up 3 bases and J gave up 5 bases; unmatched junction bases: 3. The CDR3 is 13 residues long. CDR3 in amino acids: CASSLGTEYGYTF. Here the CDR3 DNA reads TGTGCCAGCAGCTTGGGGACAGAGTATGGCTACACCTTC.

This chain connects TRBV7-6 to TRBJ2-2; TRBD1 matches 7 bases. The CDR3 has 15 residues. Germline CDR1 reads SGHVS; CDR2 reads FNYEAQ. The V segment lost 5 bases and the J segment 5 bases; nucleotides outside the gene matches: 8. CDR3: CASSLGTVGTGELFF. In nucleotides, the CDR3 is TGTGCCAGCAGCCTGGGGACAGTTGGGACCGGGGAGCTGTTTTTT.

The chain uses TRBV11-1 and TRBJ2-7; the match to TRBD1 covers 7 bases. This CDR3 region has 16 residues. The junction had 11 bases not matched to a gene; V was cut back by 4 bases and J by 2 bases. The germline CDR1 and CDR2 sequences are SGHAT and FQDESV (reference sequence). CDR3 protein: CASSSHRTGLAYEQYF. The CDR3 nucleotides read TGTGCCAGCAGCTCTCACCGGACAGGATTAGCCTACGAGCAGTACTTC.

This chain joins TRBV2 and TRBJ1-6, with D unclear. The V end lost 8 bases, the J end lost 11 bases, and 19 bases lay between the germline ends. The CDR3 has 14 residues. Germline CDR1 SNHLY, CDR2 FYNNEI. The DNA for the CDR3 is TGTGCCAGCCAGAGAGTCCCAACCACTACACCCCTCCACTTT. It encodes CASQRVPTTTPLHF.

The chain links TRBV7-3 to TRBJ1-5, with a weak D call TRBD1 (6 bases). The CDR3 contains 13 residues. Germline CDR1 and CDR2: SGHTA and FQGTGA. The germline V and J ends were trimmed by 5 bases and 4 bases, with 9 bases remaining between them. CDR3 residues: CASSLGTNQPQHF. The CDR3 DNA sequence: TGTGCCAGCAGCCTTGGGACAAATCAGCCCCAGCATTTT.

J is TRBJ2-7 and V is TRBV7-3; a possible D gene is TRBD2 (6 bases). The germline V and J ends were trimmed by 2 bases and 3 bases, with 11 bases remaining between them. Germline lookup yields CDR1 SGHTA and CDR2 FQGTGA. CDR3 length equals 14 residues. CDR3 loop: CASSLVGGSYEQYF. For the CDR3, the DNA is TGTGCCAGCAGCTTAGTCGGGGGAAGCTACGAGCAGTACTTC.

In its sample, this clone was seen a few times. The CDR3 coding sequence is TGTGCCAGCAGCCTACACGTATATGAAGCTTTCTTT. It encodes CASSLHVYEAFF. The V gene is TRBV14, the J gene TRBJ1-1; D is undetermined. This CDR3 comprises 12 residues. CDR1 and CDR2 from the germline V gene are SGHDN and FVKESK. V was clipped by 4 bases and J by 7 bases, with 10 bases between them.

This clone was seen only a few times. The chain couples TRBV5-6 to TRBJ2-7, with D possibly matching TRBD2 (6 bases). The CDR3 is 12 residues long. Germline V gives CDR1 SGHDT, CDR2 YYEEEE. Trimming took 5 bases from V and 4 from J, leaving 10 bases between them. The CDR3 DNA reads as TGTGCCAGCAGTACTGGGGGGTACGAGCAGTACTTC. Translation gives CASSTGGYEQYF.

The chain couples TRBV10-2 to TRBJ2-1, with TRBD1 as a possible D gene (5 bases). With 5 bases removed from V and 0 bases from J, the gap between germline ends came to 8 bases. Germline loops: CDR1 WSHSY, CDR2 SAAADI. The CDR3 consists of 14 residues. The CDR3 region has the DNA TGCGCCAGCAGTCGGACAAGCTCCTACAATGAGCAGTTCTTC. This translates into CASSRTSSYNEQFF.

The rearrangement uses TRBV19 and TRBJ1-1; D gene ambiguous. The germline V gene has CDR1 LNHDA and CDR2 SQIVND (reference sequence). V shed 5 bases and J shed 11 bases, with 15 bases lying between them. The CDR3 is made up of 12 amino acids. CDR3 coding DNA: TGTGCCAGTAGTCAAACGGGGTCCGGGGCTTTCTTT. This gives the protein CASSQTGSGAFF. The variable domain in full, completed from reference TRBV19 and TRBJ1-1, reads DGGITQSPKYLFRKEGQNVTLSCEQNLNHDAMYWYRQDPGQGLRLIYYSQIVNDFQKGDIAEGYSVSREKKESFPLTVTSAQKNPTAFYLCASSQTGSGAFFGQGTRLTVV.

This clone was found once. The chain combines TRBV5-6 with TRBJ1-2; 12 bases line up with TRBD1. The CDR3 spans 16 residues. The germline V gene has CDR1 SGHDT and CDR2 YYEEEE. V was clipped by 2 bases and J by 2 bases; unmatched bases: 4. The CDR3 sequence: CASSFRDRGPNYGYTF. CDR3 DNA: TGTGCCAGCAGCTTTCGGGACAGGGGGCCCAACTATGGCTACACCTTC.

This clone was detected only a few times. V is TRBV6-6 and J is TRBJ1-5; 12 bases align to TRBD1. From germline, CDR1 is MNHNY and CDR2 SVGAGI (reference sequence). CDR3 length: 15 amino acids. Trimming took 5 bases from V and 7 from J; bases not matched to a gene: 6. CDR3 loop: CASSPRDRGLQPQHF. CDR3 nucleotide sequence: TGTGCCAGCAGTCCAAGGGACAGGGGGCTACAGCCCCAGCATTTT.

The chain couples TRBV19 to TRBJ2-6; 9 bases are a match to TRBD2. V was pared by 6 bases and J by 4 bases, with 10 bases of the junction left unmatched. The CDR3 runs 17 residues. Germline CDR1 is LNHDA and CDR2 is SQIVND (reference sequence). The CDR3 reads CASRLAGVQGGANVLTF. CDR3 in DNA: TGTGCCAGTAGATTAGCGGGGGTCCAGGGAGGGGCCAACGTCCTGACTTTC.